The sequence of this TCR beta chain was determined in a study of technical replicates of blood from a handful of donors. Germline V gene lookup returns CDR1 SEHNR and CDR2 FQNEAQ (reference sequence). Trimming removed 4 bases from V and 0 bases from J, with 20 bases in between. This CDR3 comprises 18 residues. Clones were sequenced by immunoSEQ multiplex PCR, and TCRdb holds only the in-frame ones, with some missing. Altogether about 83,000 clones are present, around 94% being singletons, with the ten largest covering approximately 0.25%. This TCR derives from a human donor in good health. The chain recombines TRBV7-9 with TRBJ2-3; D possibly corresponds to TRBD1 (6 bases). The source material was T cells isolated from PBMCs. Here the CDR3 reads CASSYGQSPLLSTDTQYF. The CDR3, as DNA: TGTGCCAGCAGCTACGGACAGTCTCCGCTACTTAGCACAGATACGCAGTATTTT. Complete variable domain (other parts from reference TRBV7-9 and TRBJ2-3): DTGVSQNPRHKITKRGQNVTFRCDPISEHNRLYWYRQTLGQGPEFLTYFQNEAQLEKSRLLSDRFSAERPKGSFSTLEIQRTEQGDSAMYLCASSYGQSPLLSTDTQYFGPGTRLTVL.